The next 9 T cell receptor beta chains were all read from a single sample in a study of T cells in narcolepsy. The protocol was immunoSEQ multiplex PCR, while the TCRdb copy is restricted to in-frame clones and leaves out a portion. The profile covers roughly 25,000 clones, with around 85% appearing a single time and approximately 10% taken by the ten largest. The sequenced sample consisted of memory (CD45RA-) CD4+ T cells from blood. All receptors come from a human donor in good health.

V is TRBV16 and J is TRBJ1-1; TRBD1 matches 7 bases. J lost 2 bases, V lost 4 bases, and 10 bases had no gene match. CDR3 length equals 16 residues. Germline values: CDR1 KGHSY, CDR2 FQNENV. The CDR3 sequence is CASSLSRDSLNTEAFF. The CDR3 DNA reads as TGTGCCAGCAGCCTATCGAGGGACAGCTTAAACACTGAAGCTTTCTTT.

Here the CDR3 reads CATDSGPTDTQYF. The DNA of the CDR3 is TGTGCCACCGATAGCGGACCCACAGATACGCAGTATTTT. This sequence joins TRBV6-6 and TRBJ2-3; D possibly corresponds to TRBD2 (6 bases). CDR1 and CDR2 (germline): MNHNY, SVGAGI (reference sequence). With 10 bases removed from V and 2 bases from J, the gap between germline ends came to 13 bases. The CDR3 extends over 13 amino acids.

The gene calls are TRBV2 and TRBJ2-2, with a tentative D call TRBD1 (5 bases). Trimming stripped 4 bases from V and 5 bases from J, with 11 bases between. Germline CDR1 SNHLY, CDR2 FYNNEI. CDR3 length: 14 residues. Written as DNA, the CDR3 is TGTGCCAGCAGTGTGCAGGGCAGAACCGGGGAGCTGTTTTTT. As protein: CASSVQGRTGELFF.

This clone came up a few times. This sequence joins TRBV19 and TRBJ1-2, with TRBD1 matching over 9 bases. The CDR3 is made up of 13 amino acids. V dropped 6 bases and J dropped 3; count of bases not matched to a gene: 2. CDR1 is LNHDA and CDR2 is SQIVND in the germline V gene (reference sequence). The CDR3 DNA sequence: TGTGCCAGTAGGAGACAGGGGGACTATGGCTACACCTTC. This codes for CASRRQGDYGYTF.

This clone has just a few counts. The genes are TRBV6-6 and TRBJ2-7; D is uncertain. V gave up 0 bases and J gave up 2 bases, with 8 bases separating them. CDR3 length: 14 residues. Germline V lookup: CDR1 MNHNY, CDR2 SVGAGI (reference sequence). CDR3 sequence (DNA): TGTGCCAGCAGTTACTCAGGCGGAACCTACGAGCAGTACTTC. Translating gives CASSYSGGTYEQYF.

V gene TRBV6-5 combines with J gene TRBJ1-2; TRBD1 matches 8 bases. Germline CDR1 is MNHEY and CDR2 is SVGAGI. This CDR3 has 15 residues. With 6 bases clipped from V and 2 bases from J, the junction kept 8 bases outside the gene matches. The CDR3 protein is CASRTRTGTNYGYTF. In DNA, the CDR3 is TGTGCCAGCAGGACTCGGACAGGGACCAACTATGGCTACACCTTC.

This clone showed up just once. As DNA, the CDR3 is TGTGCCAGTAGTATAGATCGGGTCACTGAAGCTTTCTTT. It specifies CASSIDRVTEAFF. The rearrangement uses TRBV19 and TRBJ1-1; the D is unclear. The CDR3 has 13 residues. Germline CDR1 is LNHDA and CDR2 is SQIVND (reference sequence). The V end was cut by 0 bases, the J end by 4 bases, with 6 bases between.

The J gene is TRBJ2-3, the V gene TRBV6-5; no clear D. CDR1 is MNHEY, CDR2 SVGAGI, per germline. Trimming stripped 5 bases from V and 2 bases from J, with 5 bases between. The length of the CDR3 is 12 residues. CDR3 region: CASSPHTDTQYF. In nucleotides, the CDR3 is TGTGCCAGCAGTCCCCACACAGATACGCAGTATTTT.

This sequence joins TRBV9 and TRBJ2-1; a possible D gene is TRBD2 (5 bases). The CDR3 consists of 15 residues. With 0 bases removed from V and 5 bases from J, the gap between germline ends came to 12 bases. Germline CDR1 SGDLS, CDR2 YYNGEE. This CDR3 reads CASSVVVGANNEQFF. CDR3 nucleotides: TGTGCCAGCAGCGTAGTAGTGGGAGCGAACAATGAGCAGTTCTTC. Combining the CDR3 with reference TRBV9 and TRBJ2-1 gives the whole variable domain DSGVTQTPKHLITATGQRVTLRCSPRSGDLSVYWYQQSLDQGLQFLIQYYNGEERAKGNILERFSAQQFPDLHSELNLSSLELGDSALYFCASSVVVGANNEQFFGPGTRLTVL.